These T cell receptor beta chains were read from a single sample in a study of T cell responses to AZD1222 COVID-19 vaccine. The repertoire was sequenced with immunoSEQ multiplex PCR; TCRdb's copy has only in-frame clones and lacks some. The table includes approximately 130,000 clones, about 89% detected once. The sequencing used peripheral blood, collected 28 days after the second AZD1222 dose. These receptors all stem from an adult who received the AZD1222 COVID-19 vaccine. Both conserved end residues are part of each CDR3. A D gene is named only where the DNA matches it firmly. Rows may omit the clone size; those that give it use once, few, many or a size class.

abundance,d_gene,v_gene,j_gene,CDR3nt,CDR3aa
-,TRBD1,TRBV19,TRBJ1-4,TGTGCCAGTAGTCCCGTGGGCGGGACAGGGGGTGAAAAACTGTTTTTT,CASSPVGGTGGEKLFF
-,-,TRBV30,TRBJ1-4,TGTGCCTGGAGTGTAAGCGAGGGACTGTTTTTT,CAWSVSEGLFF
-,-,TRBV4-2,TRBJ1-1,TGTGCCAGCAGCCAAGTGGCAGACACTGAAGCTTTCTTT,CASSQVADTEAFF
-,TRBD2,TRBV5-5,TRBJ2-7,TGTGCCAGCAGTGGGACTAGCGGCCCCTACGAGCAGTACTTC,CASSGTSGPYEQYF
-,TRBD1,TRBV9,TRBJ1-1,TGTGCCAGCAGCGTGATGCAGGGGGAGGGGAGGGGTTTCTTT,CASSVMQGEGRGFF
-,-,TRBV2,TRBJ1-1,TGTGCCAGCGGACTGAGGGTGGGGAACACTGAAGCTTTCTTT,CASGLRVGNTEAFF
-,TRBD2,TRBV2,TRBJ2-1,TGTGCCAGCGGAGGGGACTATTTGAATGAGCAGTTCTTC,CASGGDYLNEQFF
-,-,TRBV5-5,TRBJ1-3,TGTGCCAGCAGCTTCTCTCTCGGTGGCTCTGGAAACACCATATATTTT,CASSFSLGGSGNTIYF
-,-,TRBV6-5,TRBJ2-5,TGTGCCAGCTCAGGGGCGGGGGAGACCCAGTACTTC,CASSGAGETQYF
-,-,TRBV4-2,TRBJ2-2,TGTGCCAGCAGCCAAGTCGCGGGGGCCCGGGCTGGGGAGCTGTTTTTT,CASSQVAGARAGELFF
-,TRBD1,TRBV10-3,TRBJ1-1,TGTGCCATCAGTGAGGGGACAGGGTCCGTGATGAACACTGAAGCTTTCTTT,CAISEGTGSVMNTEAFF
-,-,TRBV3-1/TRBV3-2,TRBJ1-3,TGTGCCAGCAGCCAGAGGGGTTCTGGAAACACCATATATTTT,CASSQRGSGNTIYF
-,TRBD2,TRBV4-1,TRBJ2-2,TGCGCCAGCAGCCAGTCGACGGGGGGCGGGGAGCTGTTTTTT,CASSQSTGGGELFF
once,-,TRBV3-1/TRBV3-2,TRBJ1-3,TGTGCCAGCAGCCAAGAAATAATGAGCACCATATATTTT,CASSQEIMSTIYF
-,TRBD1,TRBV11-2,TRBJ1-4,TGTGCCAGCAGACCCCTACAGGGGATTGGTGCAACTAATGAAAAACTGTTTTTT,CASRPLQGIGATNEKLFF
-,-,TRBV6-1,TRBJ2-1,TGTGCCAGCAGTGAAGGAGATAGCGGTTACAATGAGCAGTTCTTC,CASSEGDSGYNEQFF
-,TRBD1,TRBV6-5,TRBJ2-6,TGTGCCAGCAGTTCCGGACAGGGGGTGCTCCTGACTTTC,CASSSGQGVLLTF
-,TRBD1,TRBV4-3,TRBJ1-5,TGCGCCAGCAGCCAAAGTCCGCTGAGGGGGCAGGGGGCCATCGTGGGCAATCAGCCCCAGCATTTT,CASSQSPLRGQGAIVGNQPQHF
-,-,TRBV3-1/TRBV3-2,TRBJ2-6,TGTGCCAGCAGCGTAGTGGGCTCTGGGGCCAACGTCCTGACTTTC,CASSVVGSGANVLTF
-,-,TRBV5-8,TRBJ1-1,TGTGCCAGCAGCGCGGAGGGGGGCACTGAAGCTTTCTTT,CASSAEGGTEAFF